The 8 T cell receptor beta chains given below trace back to one sample, sequenced in a study of blood T cell repertoires in COVID-19. Repertoires were generated with immunoSEQ multiplex PCR, while TCRdb's copy carries only in-frame clones and drops some. The table includes around 130,000 clones, less than 85% detected once. The sample comprised PBMCs or T cells enriched from blood (not recorded which). The source of these receptors is a woman between 18 and 29 years old who had been exposed to COVID-19.

The chain couples TRBV27 to TRBJ2-1, with TRBD2 matching 10 bases. V was clipped by 3 bases and J by 4 bases; unmatched bases: 3. The CDR3 sequence is 15 residues long. The germline CDR1 and CDR2 sequences are MNHEY and SMNVEV (reference sequence). CDR3 coding DNA: TGTGCCAGCAGTTTCGGACTAGCGGAGTACAATGAGCAGTTCTTC. Protein product: CASSFGLAEYNEQFF.

This rearrangement joins TRBV6-1 to TRBJ2-1; no clear D gene. The ends were cut back, 3 bases at V and 1 base at J, with 16 bases in the middle. The length of the CDR3 is 17 residues. Germline V gene sequence: CDR1 MNHNS, CDR2 SASEGT. The CDR3 protein is CASSETVSGPSYNEQFF. The CDR3 nucleotides read TGTGCCAGCAGTGAGACTGTCTCTGGTCCTTCCTACAATGAGCAGTTCTTC.

In its sample, this clone was seen once. The V gene is TRBV19, the J gene TRBJ1-2; 9 positions match TRBD1. This CDR3 is built from 15 residues. CDR1 and CDR2 from the germline V gene are LNHDA and SQIVND (reference sequence). Trimming removed 2 bases from V and 6 bases from J; junction bases left unmatched: 7. CDR3 DNA sequence: TGTGCCAGTAGTATAAGGACAGGGGTCGAACATGGCTACACCTTC. Its protein is CASSIRTGVEHGYTF. Using reference TRBV19 and TRBJ1-2 for the parts outside the CDR3, the full variable domain is DGGITQSPKYLFRKEGQNVTLSCEQNLNHDAMYWYRQDPGQGLRLIYYSQIVNDFQKGDIAEGYSVSREKKESFPLTVTSAQKNPTAFYLCASSIRTGVEHGYTFGSGTRLTVV.

The rearrangement joins TRBV28 to TRBJ1-3, with 8 bases matching TRBD1. The V and J ends lost 8 bases and 0 bases, in that order; junction bases with no gene match: 6. Germline-derived CDR1 and CDR2 are MDHEN and SYDVKM. CDR3 size: 15 residues. The CDR3 DNA sequence: TGTGCCAGCCTTAACAGGGGGTCCTCTGGAAACACCATATATTTT. Translated: CASLNRGSSGNTIYF.

V is TRBV4-3 and J is TRBJ1-5; D uncertain. V gave up 1 base and J gave up 1 base, with 11 bases separating them. The germline V gene has CDR1 LGHNA and CDR2 YSLEER. The CDR3 loop spans 16 amino acids. CDR3 region: CASSQGVRVSNQPQHF. The CDR3 DNA reads as TGCGCCAGCAGCCAAGGTGTTCGAGTAAGCAATCAGCCCCAGCATTTT.

In this sample, this clone turned up once. The rearrangement joins TRBV13 to TRBJ1-2; D not certain. Deletions cut 5 bases from V and 8 bases from J, with 12 bases between. The CDR3 spans 12 residues. The V gene's germline CDR1 is PRHDT and CDR2 FYEKMQ (reference sequence). The CDR3 here is CASSRTTGGYTF. The CDR3 nucleotides are TGTGCCAGCAGCCGTACGACTGGCGGCTACACCTTC.

The J gene is TRBJ1-2, the V gene TRBV5-4, with a weak D call TRBD1 (5 bases). V was clipped by 0 bases and J by 4 bases, with 10 bases between them. The CDR3 loop spans 14 amino acids. Germline lookup yields CDR1 SGHNT and CDR2 YYREEE (reference sequence). This chain's CDR3 is CASSLEAGPYGYTF. CDR3 nucleotide sequence: TGTGCCAGCAGCTTGGAGGCAGGGCCCTATGGCTACACCTTC.

This clone came up once. The rearrangement uses TRBV28 and TRBJ2-7; a possible D gene is TRBD2 (5 bases). The ends were cut back, 8 bases at V and 3 bases at J, with 17 bases in the middle. The CDR3 totals 14 residues. The germline gives CDR1 MDHEN, CDR2 SYDVKM. Written as DNA, the CDR3 is TGTGCCAGCCTTCGGGGTGTTGGCGGCTACGAGCAGTACTTC. It is translated as CASLRGVGGYEQYF.